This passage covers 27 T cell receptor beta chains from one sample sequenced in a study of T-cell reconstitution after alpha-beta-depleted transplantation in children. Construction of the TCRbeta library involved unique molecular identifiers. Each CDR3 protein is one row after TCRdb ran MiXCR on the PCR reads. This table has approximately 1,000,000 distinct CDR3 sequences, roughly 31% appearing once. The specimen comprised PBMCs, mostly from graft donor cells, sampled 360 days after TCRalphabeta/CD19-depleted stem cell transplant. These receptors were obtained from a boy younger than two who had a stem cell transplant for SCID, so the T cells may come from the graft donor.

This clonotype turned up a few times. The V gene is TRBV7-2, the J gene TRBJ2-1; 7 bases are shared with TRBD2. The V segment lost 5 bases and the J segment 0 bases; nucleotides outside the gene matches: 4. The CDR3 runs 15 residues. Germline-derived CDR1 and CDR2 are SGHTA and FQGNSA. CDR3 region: CASSRGVSSYNEQFF. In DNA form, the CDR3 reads TGTGCCAGCAGCCGGGGGGTTAGCTCCTACAATGAGCAGTTCTTC.

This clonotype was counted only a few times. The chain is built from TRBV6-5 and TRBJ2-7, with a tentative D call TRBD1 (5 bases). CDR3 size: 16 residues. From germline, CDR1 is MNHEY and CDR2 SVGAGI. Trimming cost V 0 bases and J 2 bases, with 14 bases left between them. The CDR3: CASSYSKFGRAYEQYF. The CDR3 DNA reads TGTGCCAGCAGTTACTCGAAGTTTGGCAGGGCCTACGAGCAGTACTTC.

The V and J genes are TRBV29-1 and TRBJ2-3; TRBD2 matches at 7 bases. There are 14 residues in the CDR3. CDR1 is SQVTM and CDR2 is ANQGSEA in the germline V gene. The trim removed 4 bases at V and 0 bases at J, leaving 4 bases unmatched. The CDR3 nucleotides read TGCAGCGTTGTGGCGGGGGTGAGCACAGATACGCAGTATTTT. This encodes CSVVAGVSTDTQYF.

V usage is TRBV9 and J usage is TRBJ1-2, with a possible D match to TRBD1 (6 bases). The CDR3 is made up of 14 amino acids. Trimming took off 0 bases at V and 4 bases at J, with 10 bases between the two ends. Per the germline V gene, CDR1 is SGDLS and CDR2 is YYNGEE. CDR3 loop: CASSVVQGPYGYTF. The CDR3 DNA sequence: TGTGCCAGCAGCGTAGTACAGGGACCCTATGGCTACACCTTC.

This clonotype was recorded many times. The DNA for the CDR3 is TGTGCCAGCAGCTTCAGTGCAGGGTTCTATGGCTACACCTTC. This gives the protein CASSFSAGFYGYTF. The rearrangement joins TRBV5-6 to TRBJ1-2; the D gene is possibly TRBD1 (5 bases). The CDR3 runs to 14 residues. With 2 bases removed from V and 4 bases from J, the gap between germline ends came to 12 bases. Germline V gene lookup returns CDR1 SGHDT and CDR2 YYEEEE.

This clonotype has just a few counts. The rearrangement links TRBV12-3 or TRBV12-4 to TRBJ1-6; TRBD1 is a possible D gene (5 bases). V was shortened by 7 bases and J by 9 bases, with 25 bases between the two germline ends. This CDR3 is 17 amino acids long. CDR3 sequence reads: CASTPSGGGPWGSPLHF. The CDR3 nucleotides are TGTGCCAGCACCCCATCGGGTGGGGGACCATGGGGTTCACCCCTCCACTTT.

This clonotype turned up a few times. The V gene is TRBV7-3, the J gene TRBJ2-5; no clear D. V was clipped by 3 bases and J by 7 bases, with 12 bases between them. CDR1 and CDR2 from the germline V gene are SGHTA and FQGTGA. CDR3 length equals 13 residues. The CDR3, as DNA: TGTGCCAGCAGCTTTCAACAACGAGGGACCCAGTACTTC. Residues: CASSFQQRGTQYF.

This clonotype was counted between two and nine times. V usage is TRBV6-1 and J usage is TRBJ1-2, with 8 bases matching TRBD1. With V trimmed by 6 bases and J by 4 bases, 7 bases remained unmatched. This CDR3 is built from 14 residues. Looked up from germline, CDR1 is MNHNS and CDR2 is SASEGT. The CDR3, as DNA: TGTGCCAGCAGCATCACAGGGGGAGGCTATGGCTACACCTTC. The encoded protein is CASSITGGGYGYTF.

CDR3 bases: TGCAGTGCTGTTTACAGGGGGCTGAACACCGGGGAGCTGTTTTTT. The encoded protein is CSAVYRGLNTGELFF. The gene calls are TRBV20-1 and TRBJ2-2, with 9 bases aligning to TRBD1. This CDR3 comprises 15 residues. Trimming cost V 5 bases and J 1 base; bases outside gene matches: 5. CDR1 is DFQATT and CDR2 is SNEGSKA in the germline V gene (reference sequence).

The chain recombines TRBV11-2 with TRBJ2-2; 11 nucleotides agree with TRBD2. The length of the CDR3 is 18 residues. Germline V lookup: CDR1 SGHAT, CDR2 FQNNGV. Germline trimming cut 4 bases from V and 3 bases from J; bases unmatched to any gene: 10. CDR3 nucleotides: TGTGCCAGCAGCTCCGGTCCGGGACTAGCGGCCTACACCGGGGAGCTGTTTTTT. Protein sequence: CASSSGPGLAAYTGELFF.

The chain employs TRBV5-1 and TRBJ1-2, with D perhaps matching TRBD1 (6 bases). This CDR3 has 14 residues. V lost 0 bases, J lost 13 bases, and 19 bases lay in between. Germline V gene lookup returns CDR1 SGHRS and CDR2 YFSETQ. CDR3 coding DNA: TGCGCCAGCAGCTTGGACAGGGCCCACCTGAGTCCCACCTTC. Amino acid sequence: CASSLDRAHLSPTF.

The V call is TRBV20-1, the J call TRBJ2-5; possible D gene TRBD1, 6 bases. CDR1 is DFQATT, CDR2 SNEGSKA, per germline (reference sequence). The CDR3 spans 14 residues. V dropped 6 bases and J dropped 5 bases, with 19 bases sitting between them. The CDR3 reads CSADVTGFGETQYF. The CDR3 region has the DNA TGCAGTGCGGATGTTACAGGGTTCGGGGAGACCCAGTACTTC.

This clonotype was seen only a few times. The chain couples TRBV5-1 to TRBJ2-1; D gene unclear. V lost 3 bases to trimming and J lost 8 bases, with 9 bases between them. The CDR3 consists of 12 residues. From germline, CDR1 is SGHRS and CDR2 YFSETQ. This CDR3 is CASSSSIHEQFF. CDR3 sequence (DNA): TGCGCCAGCAGCTCTTCCATTCATGAGCAGTTCTTC.

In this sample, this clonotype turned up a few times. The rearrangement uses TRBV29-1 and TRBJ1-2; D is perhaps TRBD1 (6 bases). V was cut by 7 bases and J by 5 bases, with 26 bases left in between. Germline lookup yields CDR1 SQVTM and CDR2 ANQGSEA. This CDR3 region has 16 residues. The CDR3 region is CSADRAVGGELYGYTF. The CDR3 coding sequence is TGCAGCGCCGACCGGGCTGTGGGGGGCGAGTTATATGGCTACACCTTC.

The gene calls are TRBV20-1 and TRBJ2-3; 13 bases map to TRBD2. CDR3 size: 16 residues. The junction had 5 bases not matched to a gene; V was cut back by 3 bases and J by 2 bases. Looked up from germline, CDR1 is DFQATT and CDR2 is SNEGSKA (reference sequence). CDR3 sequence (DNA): TGCAGTGCTAGGTCCGGGACTAGCGGGGCCACAGATACGCAGTATTTT. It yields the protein CSARSGTSGATDTQYF.

CDR3 in amino acids: CASSLETRGLNTEAFF. CDR3 nucleotide sequence: TGCGCCAGCAGCTTGGAAACTCGGGGGTTAAACACTGAAGCTTTCTTT. The chain carries TRBV5-1 and TRBJ1-1; tentatively, D is TRBD1 (5 bases). Germline CDR1 is SGHRS and CDR2 is YFSETQ. V was pared by 0 bases and J by 2 bases, with 14 bases between. CDR3 size: 16 residues.

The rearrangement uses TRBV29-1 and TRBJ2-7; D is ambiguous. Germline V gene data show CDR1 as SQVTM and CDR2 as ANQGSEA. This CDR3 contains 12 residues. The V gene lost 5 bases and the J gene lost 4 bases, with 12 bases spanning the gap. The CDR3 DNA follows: TGCAGCGTTTTAACCATGAGTTACGAGCAGTACTTC. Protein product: CSVLTMSYEQYF.

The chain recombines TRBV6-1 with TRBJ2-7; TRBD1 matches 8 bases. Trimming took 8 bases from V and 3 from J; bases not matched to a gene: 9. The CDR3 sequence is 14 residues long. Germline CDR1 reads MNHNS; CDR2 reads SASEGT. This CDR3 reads CASGMTGDGYEQYF. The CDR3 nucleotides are TGTGCCAGCGGGATGACAGGGGATGGCTACGAGCAGTACTTC.

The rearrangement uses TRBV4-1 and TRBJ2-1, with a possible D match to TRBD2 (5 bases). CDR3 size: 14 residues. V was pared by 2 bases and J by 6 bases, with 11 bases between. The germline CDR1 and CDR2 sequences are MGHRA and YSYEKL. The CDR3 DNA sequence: TGCGCCAGCAGCCAACCCGGGGTGATCAATGAGCAGTTCTTC. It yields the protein CASSQPGVINEQFF.

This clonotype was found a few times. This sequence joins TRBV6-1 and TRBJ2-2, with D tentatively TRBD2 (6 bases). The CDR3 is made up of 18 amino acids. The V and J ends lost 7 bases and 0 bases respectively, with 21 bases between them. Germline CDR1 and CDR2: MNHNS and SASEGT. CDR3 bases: TGTGCCAGCATCCGGGGGAAGAAGGATTTTACGAACACCGGGGAGCTGTTTTTT. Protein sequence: CASIRGKKDFTNTGELFF.

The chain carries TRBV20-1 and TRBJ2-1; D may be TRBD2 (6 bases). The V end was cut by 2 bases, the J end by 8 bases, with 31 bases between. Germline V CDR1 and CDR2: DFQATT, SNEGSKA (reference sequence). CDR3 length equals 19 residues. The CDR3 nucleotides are TGCAGTGCTAGAAAACCTCCCGGGATTACCATTGGGGGGATCGATGAGCAGTTCTTC. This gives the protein CSARKPPGITIGGIDEQFF.

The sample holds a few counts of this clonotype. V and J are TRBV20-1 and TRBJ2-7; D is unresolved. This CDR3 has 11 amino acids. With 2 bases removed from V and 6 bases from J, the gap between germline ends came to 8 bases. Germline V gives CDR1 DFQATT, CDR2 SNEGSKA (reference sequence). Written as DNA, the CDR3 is TGCAGTGCTAGAAGGAATGTCGAGCAGTACTTC. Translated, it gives CSARRNVEQYF.

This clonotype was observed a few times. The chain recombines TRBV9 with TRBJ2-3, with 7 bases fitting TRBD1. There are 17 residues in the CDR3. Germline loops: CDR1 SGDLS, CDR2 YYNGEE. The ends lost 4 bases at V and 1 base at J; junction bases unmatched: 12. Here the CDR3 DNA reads TGTGCCAGCAGCTTCAACCGGGACAGCCTTGGCACAGATACGCAGTATTTT. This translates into CASSFNRDSLGTDTQYF.

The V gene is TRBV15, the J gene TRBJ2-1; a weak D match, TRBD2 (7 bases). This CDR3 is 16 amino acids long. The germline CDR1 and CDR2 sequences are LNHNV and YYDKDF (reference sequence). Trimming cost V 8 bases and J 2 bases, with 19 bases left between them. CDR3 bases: TGTGCCACCGAAGATGGGGTCGGGGGGCCCTACAATGAGCAGTTCTTC. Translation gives CATEDGVGGPYNEQFF.

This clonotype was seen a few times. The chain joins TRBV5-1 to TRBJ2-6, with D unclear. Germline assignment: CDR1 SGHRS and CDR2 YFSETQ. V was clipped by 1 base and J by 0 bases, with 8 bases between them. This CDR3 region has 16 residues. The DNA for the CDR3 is TGCGCCAGCAGCTTGCCCACTATCTCTGGGGCCAACGTCCTGACTTTC. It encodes CASSLPTISGANVLTF.

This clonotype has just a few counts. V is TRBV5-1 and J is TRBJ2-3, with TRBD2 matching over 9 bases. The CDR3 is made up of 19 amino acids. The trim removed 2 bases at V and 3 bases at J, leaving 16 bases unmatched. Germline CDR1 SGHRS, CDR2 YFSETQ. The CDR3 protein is CASSFPRSAGGLVTDTQYF. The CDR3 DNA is TGCGCCAGCAGCTTTCCGAGATCGGCGGGGGGGCTGGTGACAGATACGCAGTATTTT. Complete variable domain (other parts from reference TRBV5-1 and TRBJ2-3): KAGVTQTPRYLIKTRGQQVTLSCSPISGHRSVSWYQQTPGQGLQFLFEYFSETQRNKGNFPGRFSGRQFSNSRSEMNVSTLELGDSALYLCASSFPRSAGGLVTDTQYFGPGTRLTVL.

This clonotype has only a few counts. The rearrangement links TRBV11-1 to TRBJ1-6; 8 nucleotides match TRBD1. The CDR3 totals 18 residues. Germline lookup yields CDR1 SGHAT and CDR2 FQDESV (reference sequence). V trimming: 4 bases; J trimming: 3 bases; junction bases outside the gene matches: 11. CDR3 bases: TGTGCCAGCAGCTCTCCTAGGGGGACAGGCAGCTATAATTCACCCCTCCACTTT. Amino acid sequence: CASSSPRGTGSYNSPLHF.